Shown below are 5 T cell receptor beta chains from a single sample sequenced in a study of CD8 T cells in ankylosing spondylitis. Each CDR3 protein is one row after TCRdb ran MiXCR on the 5' RACE reads. This sample carries about 220,000 distinct CDR3 sequences, roughly a tenth of them seen once, and the ten largest clones take approximately 20%. The sample comprised blood, either unsorted or a sorted T cell fraction (not recorded which). Receptors were obtained from a male donor with ankylosing spondylitis or in good health (not recorded which).

On this clonotype itself: The CDR3 end shows no conserved phenylalanine or tryptophan, and so a read error is likely. The V gene is TRBV12-3 or TRBV12-4, the J gene TRBJ1-4; D is uncertain. The V end lost 3 bases, the J end lost 5 bases, and 10 bases lay between the germline ends. The CDR3 is 14 residues long. CDR3 amino acids: CASSFPNQNEKLFS. DNA of the CDR3: TGTGCCAGCAGTTTCCCCAACCAGAATGAAAAACTGTTTTCT.

This clonotype was found many times. The rearrangement joins TRBV20-1 to TRBJ2-3; 13 bases agree with TRBD2. The CDR3 spans 15 residues. From germline, CDR1 is DFQATT and CDR2 SNEGSKA (reference sequence). Losses at the gene ends were 3 bases for V and 7 bases for J; bases not matched to a gene: 7. The CDR3, as DNA: TGCAGTGCTAGGCCGGGACTAGCGGGGAAATATACGCAGTATTTT. Its translation is CSARPGLAGKYTQYF.

This clonotype was seen more than once but under ten times. The chain links TRBV19 to TRBJ2-3, with D possibly TRBD2 on 5 matching bases. Germline-derived CDR1 and CDR2 are LNHDA and SQIVND (reference sequence). The CDR3 consists of 15 residues. Trimming removed 3 bases from V and 0 bases from J, with 10 bases in between. CDR3 nucleotides: TGTGCCAGTAGTATTGGGCGGGCTAGCACAGATACGCAGTATTTT. Residues: CASSIGRASTDTQYF.

There are many counts of this clonotype. The chain combines TRBV20-1 with TRBJ2-4; TRBD1 or TRBD2 may be the D gene (6 bases each). V was cut by 0 bases and J by 7 bases, with 16 bases left in between. Germline CDR1 reads DFQATT; CDR2 reads SNEGSKA (reference sequence). This CDR3 is built from 15 residues. The CDR3 DNA reads as TGCAGTGCTAGAGATGTTAGGGGGGAAGGGAACATTCAGTACTTC. It translates to CSARDVRGEGNIQYF.

The genes are TRBV12-3 or TRBV12-4 and TRBJ2-1; TRBD2 might be the D (6 bases). The CDR3 runs to 14 residues. V was clipped by 6 bases and J by 7 bases, with 16 bases between them. CDR3 sequence: CASRYQGAGNEQFF. In DNA form, the CDR3 reads TGTGCCAGCAGATATCAGGGCGCGGGAAATGAGCAGTTCTTC.